These T cell receptor beta chains were read from a single sample in a study of cytomegalovirus exposure and HLA in healthy donors. Only in-frame clones appear in the TCRdb table, and some are missing; sequencing was by immunoSEQ multiplex PCR. The sample contains fewer than 250,000 clones, 74% of which appear only once. Sequencing was carried out using PBMCs. All receptors come from a woman in her twenties or thirties in good health and CMV-seropositive. The CDR3 runs from the conserved cysteine through the conserved F or W.

TRBJ2-7 | TRBV5-4 | CASSPVGGLTYEQYF
TRBJ1-1 | TRBV7-9 | CASSFLAAEAFF
TRBJ2-1 | TRBV10-2 | CASRPTGGYEQFF
TRBJ1-5 | TRBV9 | CASSVGTGVSPQHF
TRBJ2-7 | TRBV4-1 | CASSLKPGGQNEQYF
TRBJ2-7 | TRBV6-1 | CASSEPYYEQYF
TRBJ1-5 | TRBV19 | CASRPGQGAMGPQHF
TRBJ1-3 | TRBV7-9 | CASSLGGVISGNTIYF
TRBJ2-1 | TRBV27 | CASSRGPSGANRNEQFF
TRBJ2-5 | TRBV5-1 | CASSLRGETQYF
TRBJ2-6 | TRBV2 | CASMLGQGTGANVLTF
TRBJ2-1 | TRBV6-5 | CASSSQSSYNEQFF
TRBJ2-5 | TRBV7-2 | CASSSFGQGETQYF
TRBJ1-1 | TRBV10-3 | CAIGDSLTEAFF
TRBJ2-5 | TRBV19 | CASSSDISLTQYF
TRBJ2-2 | TRBV6-6 | CASSPLAGVSTGELFF
TRBJ2-1 | TRBV11-3 | CASSSDRGTNNEQFF
TRBJ2-5 | TRBV2 | CASSDAGGKTQYF
TRBJ2-1 | TRBV6-5 | CASSYSIGSEQFF
TRBJ2-7 | TRBV10-1 | CASSLGQGNSYEQYF